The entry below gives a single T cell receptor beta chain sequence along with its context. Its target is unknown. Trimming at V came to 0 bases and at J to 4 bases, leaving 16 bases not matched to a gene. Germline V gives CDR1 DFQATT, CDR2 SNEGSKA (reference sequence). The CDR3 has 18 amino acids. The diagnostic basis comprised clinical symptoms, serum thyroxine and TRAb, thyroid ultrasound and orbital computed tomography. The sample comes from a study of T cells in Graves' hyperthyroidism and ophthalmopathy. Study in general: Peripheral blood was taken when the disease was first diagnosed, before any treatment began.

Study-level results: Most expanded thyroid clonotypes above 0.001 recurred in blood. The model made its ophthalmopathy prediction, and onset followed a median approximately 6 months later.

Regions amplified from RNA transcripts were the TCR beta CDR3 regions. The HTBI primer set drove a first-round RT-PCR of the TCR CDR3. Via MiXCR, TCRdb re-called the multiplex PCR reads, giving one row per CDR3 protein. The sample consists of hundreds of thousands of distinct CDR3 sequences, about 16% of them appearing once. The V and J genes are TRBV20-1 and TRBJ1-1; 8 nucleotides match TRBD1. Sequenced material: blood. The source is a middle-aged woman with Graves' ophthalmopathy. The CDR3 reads CSARDKGGLAGGGTEAFF. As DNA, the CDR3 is TGCAGTGCTAGAGATAAAGGGGGCCTGGCAGGGGGCGGCACTGAAGCTTTCTTT.